One sample yielded the 24 T cell receptor beta chains listed below, sequenced in a study of blood T cell repertoires in COVID-19. Some clones are missing from TCRdb's copy, which holds only in-frame ones; the method was immunoSEQ multiplex PCR. The sample carries a few hundred thousand clones, roughly 84% recorded once. Sequences were obtained from peripheral blood. The receptors stem from a human donor with COVID-19, enrolled during active disease. The donor label of this sample is uncertain.

This clone was recorded once. This sequence joins TRBV7-2 and TRBJ1-5; no firm D call. The CDR3 length is 12 residues. In germline, CDR1 is SGHTA, CDR2 FQGNSA. Trimming took off 4 bases at V and 8 bases at J, with 9 bases between the two ends. DNA of the CDR3: TGTGCCAGCAGCTCAAGTCGGGAGCCCCAGCATTTT. It encodes CASSSSREPQHF.

The chain links TRBV6-5 to TRBJ1-2, with D possibly TRBD1 on 6 matching bases. This CDR3 region has 14 residues. Trimming left V 3 bases short and J 2 bases short, with 10 bases between. The germline gives CDR1 MNHEY, CDR2 SVGAGI. CDR3 amino acids: CASSYDRLNYGYTF. As DNA, the CDR3 is TGTGCCAGCAGTTATGACAGGCTCAACTATGGCTACACCTTC.

The chain is built from TRBV29-1 and TRBJ2-5, with 11 bases identical to TRBD1. This CDR3 spans 13 amino acids. The ends lost 6 bases at V and 4 bases at J; junction bases unmatched: 4. Germline CDR1 reads SQVTM; CDR2 reads ANQGSEA. The CDR3 DNA follows: TGCAGCGTCGACGGACAGGGGGCAGAGACCCAGTACTTC. Translating it yields CSVDGQGAETQYF.

This clone was detected once. V usage is TRBV4-1 and J usage is TRBJ2-2; D gene unclear. The CDR3 extends over 15 amino acids. V shed 4 bases and J shed 0 bases, with 9 bases lying between them. Germline V lookup: CDR1 MGHRA, CDR2 YSYEKL. Written as DNA, the CDR3 is TGCGCCAGCAGCCTCGGGTCCCCGAACACCGGGGAGCTGTTTTTT. It specifies CASSLGSPNTGELFF.

This clone has more than one count but fewer than ten. The V call is TRBV14, the J call TRBJ1-2; perhaps TRBD1 as D (5 bases). Germline V gene sequence: CDR1 SGHDN, CDR2 FVKESK. The CDR3 runs to 13 residues. V dropped 6 bases and J dropped 1 base, with 9 bases sitting between them. In nucleotides, the CDR3 is TGTGCCAGCAGGGTTGACAGTAACTATGGCTACACCTTC. Encoded protein: CASRVDSNYGYTF.

The rearrangement joins TRBV12-5 to TRBJ2-5; 7 positions match TRBD2. Germline trimming cut 0 bases from V and 5 bases from J; bases unmatched to any gene: 6. Germline CDR1 reads LGHNT; CDR2 reads FRNRAP. The CDR3 covers 15 residues. The CDR3 DNA reads as TGTGCTAGTGGTTTGGTATCAACGGGAGGTGAGACCCAGTACTTC. Amino acid sequence: CASGLVSTGGETQYF.

The chain links TRBV28 to TRBJ2-3; D is unclear. The CDR3 contains 13 residues. The V gene's germline CDR1 is MDHEN and CDR2 SYDVKM. Trimming cost V 6 bases and J 0 bases, with 7 bases left between them. This CDR3 is CASSEPSTDTQYF. The DNA of the CDR3 is TGTGCCAGCAGCGAGCCTAGCACAGATACGCAGTATTTT.

In its sample, this clone was seen once. V and J are TRBV29-1 and TRBJ1-4; D gene ambiguous. Trimming pared 1 base from V and 8 bases from J, leaving 5 bases between. The CDR3 covers 11 residues. The V gene's germline CDR1 is SQVTM and CDR2 ANQGSEA. The CDR3 nucleotides read TGCAGCGTTGAAGTAGCAGAAAAACTGTTTTTT. Translation gives CSVEVAEKLFF.

This clone is a singleton in its sample. V is TRBV28 and J is TRBJ1-4; 8 bases agree with TRBD1. V lost 3 bases to trimming and J lost 8 bases; unmatched junction nucleotides: 8. The CDR3 covers 15 residues. The V gene's germline CDR1 is MDHEN and CDR2 SYDVKM. Here the CDR3 reads CASSFQGALREKLFF. As DNA, the CDR3 is TGTGCCAGCAGTTTCCAGGGGGCCCTCAGGGAAAAACTGTTTTTT.

The V call is TRBV15, the J call TRBJ2-1, with D possibly being TRBD1 (6 bases). V lost 0 bases and J lost 9, with 21 bases in between. The length of the CDR3 is 17 residues. CDR1 LNHNV and CDR2 YYDKDF come from the germline V gene (reference sequence). The CDR3 loop is CATSRDPQLVEGGEQFF. Written as DNA, the CDR3 is TGTGCCACCAGCAGAGATCCCCAACTAGTAGAAGGGGGTGAGCAGTTCTTC.

The chain couples TRBV6-2 or TRBV6-3 to TRBJ1-5, with D hard to call. The CDR3 sequence is 13 residues long. V was shortened by 5 bases and J by 4 bases, with 9 bases between the two germline ends. The germline V gene encodes CDR1 MNHEY and CDR2 SVGEGT. DNA for the CDR3: TGTGCCAGCAGTCTGTCGGGGAATCAGCCCCAGCATTTT. Its translation is CASSLSGNQPQHF.

The CDR3 nucleotides are TGCAGCGCTCCCGAGGGGGCTAACTATGGCTACACCTTC. Amino acids: CSAPEGANYGYTF. The genes are TRBV29-1 and TRBJ1-2; tentatively, D is TRBD1 (6 bases). V lost 7 bases to trimming and J lost 0 bases, with 12 bases between them. The CDR3 runs 13 residues. Per the germline V gene, CDR1 is SQVTM and CDR2 is ANQGSEA.

This chain uses TRBV7-6 with TRBJ1-4, with D possibly being TRBD1 (6 bases). CDR3 size: 16 residues. The germline gives CDR1 SGHVS, CDR2 FNYEAQ. V lost 8 bases and J lost 0, with 16 bases in between. This chain's CDR3 is CASGEGVLSTNEKLFF. CDR3 sequence (DNA): TGTGCCAGCGGGGAGGGGGTCTTGTCAACTAATGAAAAACTGTTTTTT.

J is TRBJ2-7 and V is TRBV30, with TRBD2 identical over 7 bases. V lost 3 bases, J lost 6 bases, and 8 bases stayed unmatched. The CDR3 is 13 residues long. Germline CDR1 reads GTSNPN; CDR2 reads SVGIG (reference sequence). For the CDR3, the DNA is TGTGCCTGGAGATCAGGGAGGGATGGCGAGCAGTACTTC. It translates to CAWRSGRDGEQYF.

This clone was found once. This chain uses TRBV28 with TRBJ1-2; TRBD1 matches 7 bases. V lost 0 bases, J lost 7 bases, and 14 bases stayed unmatched. This CDR3 region has 17 residues. Per germline, CDR1 MDHEN and CDR2 SYDVKM. DNA for the CDR3: TGTGCCAGCAGTTTATGGGGGGACAGCTCGATGTCCCCTGGCTACACCTTC. This translates into CASSLWGDSSMSPGYTF.

V and J are TRBV15 and TRBJ2-7, with D uncertain. Germline V lookup: CDR1 LNHNV, CDR2 YYDKDF (reference sequence). The CDR3 totals 13 residues. V was trimmed by 1 base and J by 3 bases, leaving 7 bases between them. The chain's CDR3 is CATSRVPSYEQYF. The CDR3, as DNA: TGTGCCACCAGCAGAGTCCCGAGCTACGAGCAGTACTTC.

This clone was found a few times. This sequence joins TRBV9 and TRBJ1-2, with a weak D call TRBD1 (5 bases). CDR1 SGDLS and CDR2 YYNGEE come from the germline V gene. The V end was cut by 0 bases, the J end by 11 bases, with 26 bases between. The CDR3 contains 17 residues. The CDR3 reads CASSVVGSAGSVEGYTF. CDR3 nucleotides: TGTGCCAGCAGCGTAGTTGGATCGGCAGGCTCCGTGGAGGGGTACACCTTC.

The chain uses TRBV28 and TRBJ2-1, with TRBD2 as a possible D gene (6 bases). The V gene's germline CDR1 is MDHEN and CDR2 SYDVKM. V was trimmed by 5 bases and J by 0 bases, leaving 11 bases between them. This CDR3 is built from 15 residues. The CDR3 is CASSPTSYSYNEQFF. The CDR3 coding sequence is TGTGCCAGCAGTCCCACTAGCTACTCCTACAATGAGCAGTTCTTC.

CDR3 coding DNA: TGTGCCAGTAGTATAGGGACAATGACCAATCAGCCCCAGCATTTT. This translates into CASSIGTMTNQPQHF. V is TRBV19 and J is TRBJ1-5; D might be TRBD1 (5 bases). The V end was cut by 1 base, the J end by 3 bases, with 10 bases between. The CDR3 covers 15 residues. Germline V gives CDR1 LNHDA, CDR2 SQIVND (reference sequence). The full variable domain, in which reference TRBV19 and TRBJ1-5 provide the parts outside the CDR3, is DGGITQSPKYLFRKEGQNVTLSCEQNLNHDAMYWYRQDPGQGLRLIYYSQIVNDFQKGDIAEGYSVSREKKESFPLTVTSAQKNPTAFYLCASSIGTMTNQPQHFGDGTRLSIL.

The rearrangement joins TRBV28 to TRBJ1-1; tentatively, D is TRBD1 (5 bases). Trimming cost V 3 bases and J 10 bases, with 12 bases left between them. Germline CDR1 and CDR2: MDHEN and SYDVKM. This CDR3 comprises 12 residues. The CDR3 nucleotides are TGTGCCAGCAGTTTGCAGGGTTTTTCAGCTTTCTTT. It is translated as CASSLQGFSAFF. The full variable domain, with the rest looked up from reference TRBV28 and TRBJ1-1, is DVKVTQSSRYLVKRTGEKVFLECVQDMDHENMFWYRQDPGLGLRLIYFSYDVKMKEKGDIPEGYSVSREKKERFSLILESASTNQTSMYLCASSLQGFSAFFGQGTRLTVV.

The chain uses TRBV27 and TRBJ1-2; maybe TRBD1 (6 bases). The CDR3 length is 16 residues. Germline V gene lookup returns CDR1 MNHEY and CDR2 SMNVEV (reference sequence). Between the trimmed V and J ends, which lost 2 bases and 2 bases, there was a span of 15 bases. CDR3 DNA: TGTGCCAGCAGTTTAAACGGCAGGGGCAGGAACTATGGCTACACCTTC. It translates to CASSLNGRGRNYGYTF.

This rearrangement joins TRBV7-9 to TRBJ1-4, with D possibly TRBD1 on 6 matching bases. The CDR3 contains 16 residues. Germline loops: CDR1 SEHNR, CDR2 FQNEAQ (reference sequence). Trimming left V 8 bases short and J 5 bases short, with 21 bases between. The CDR3, as DNA: TGTGCCAGCCGACTACTTTGGGAGGGGGTAAATGAAAAACTGTTTTTT. Translated: CASRLLWEGVNEKLFF.

The rearrangement uses TRBV5-6 and TRBJ1-2; TRBD1 matches at 7 bases. This CDR3 is 16 amino acids long. The junction had 12 bases not matched to a gene; V was cut back by 4 bases and J by 3 bases. The germline CDR1 and CDR2 sequences are SGHDT and YYEEEE. The CDR3 is CASSPRGGGSDYGYTF. CDR3 sequence (DNA): TGTGCCAGCAGCCCGCGCGGAGGGGGCAGTGACTATGGCTACACCTTC.

The gene calls are TRBV30 and TRBJ1-5, with a tentative D call TRBD1 (5 bases). CDR3 size: 13 residues. The V end was cut by 1 base, the J end by 6 bases, with 10 bases between. CDR1 is GTSNPN, CDR2 SVGIG, per germline (reference sequence). The CDR3 sequence: CAWSGGRGQPQHF. The CDR3 DNA reads as TGTGCCTGGAGTGGGGGGAGGGGTCAGCCCCAGCATTTT.